This entry describes one TCR beta chain. Germline V lookup: CDR1 SNHLY, CDR2 FYNNEI. The CDR3 totals 15 residues. V was clipped by 8 bases and J by 8 bases; unmatched bases: 10. Data came from immunoSEQ multiplex PCR; TCRdb stores just in-frame clones and leaves some out. The sample consists of some 41,000 clones, approximately 90% of them appearing once. These data are taken from a study of T cell changes during pregnancy in multiple sclerosis. J is TRBJ2-1 and V is TRBV2, with 12 bases lining up with TRBD1. The sample was CD8+ T cells from peripheral blood mononuclear cells, taken in the first trimester of pregnancy. The clonotype comes from a female donor with multiple sclerosis, enrolled in a pregnancy study. CDR3 nucleotides: TGTGCCAGCCGGGACAGGGGGCGTAGCGGAGATGAGCAGTTCTTC. As protein: CASRDRGRSGDEQFF.